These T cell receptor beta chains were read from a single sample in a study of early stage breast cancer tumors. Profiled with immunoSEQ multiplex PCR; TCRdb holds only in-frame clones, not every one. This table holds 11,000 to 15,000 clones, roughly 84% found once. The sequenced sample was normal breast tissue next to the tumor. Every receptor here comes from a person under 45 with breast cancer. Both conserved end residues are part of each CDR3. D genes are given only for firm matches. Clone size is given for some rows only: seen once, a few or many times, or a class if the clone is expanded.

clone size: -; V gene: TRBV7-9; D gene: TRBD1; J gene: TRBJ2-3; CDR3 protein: CASSLGQNTDTQYF; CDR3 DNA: TGTGCCAGCAGCTTGGGACAGAACACAGATACGCAGTATTTT
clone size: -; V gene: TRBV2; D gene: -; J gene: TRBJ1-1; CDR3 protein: CASNGGPNTEAFF; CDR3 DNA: TGTGCCAGCAATGGGGGTCCGAACACTGAAGCTTTCTTT
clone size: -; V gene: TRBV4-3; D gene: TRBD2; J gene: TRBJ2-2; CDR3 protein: CASSQWLLLAGGDRDTGELFF; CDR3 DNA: TGCGCCAGCAGCCAATGGTTATTACTAGCGGGTGGGGATCGTGACACCGGGGAGCTGTTTTTT
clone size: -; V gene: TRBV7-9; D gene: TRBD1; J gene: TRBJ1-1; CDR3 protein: CASSPQGGTEAFF; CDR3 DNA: TGTGCCAGCAGCCCCCAGGGGGGCACTGAAGCTTTCTTT
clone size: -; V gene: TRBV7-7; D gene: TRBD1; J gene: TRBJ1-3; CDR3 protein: CASSSDRGNTIYF; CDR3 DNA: TGTGCTAGCAGCTCGGACAGGGGGAACACCATATATTTT
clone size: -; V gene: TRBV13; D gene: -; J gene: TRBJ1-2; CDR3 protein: CASSLVTENYGYTF; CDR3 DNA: TGTGCCAGCAGCTTAGTGACGGAAAACTATGGCTACACCTTC
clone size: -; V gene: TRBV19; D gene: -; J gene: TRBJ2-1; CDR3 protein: CASSIPHNEQFF; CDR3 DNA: TGTGCCAGTAGTATCCCACACAATGAGCAGTTCTTC
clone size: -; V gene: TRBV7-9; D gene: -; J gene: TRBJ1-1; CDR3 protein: CASSLLGLINTEAFF; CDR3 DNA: TGTGCCAGCAGCCTGCTAGGGCTGATCAACACTGAAGCTTTCTTT
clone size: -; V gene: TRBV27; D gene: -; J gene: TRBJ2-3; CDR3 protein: CASSFMGSTDGTQYF; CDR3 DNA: TGTGCCAGCAGTTTTATGGGTTCGACAGACGGTACGCAGTATTTT
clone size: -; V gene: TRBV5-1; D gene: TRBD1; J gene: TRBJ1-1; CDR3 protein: CASSTDRANTEAFF; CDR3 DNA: TGCGCCAGCAGCACGGACAGGGCGAACACTGAAGCTTTCTTT
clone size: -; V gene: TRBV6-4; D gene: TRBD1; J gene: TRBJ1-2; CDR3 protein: CASSDSRRGHGYTF; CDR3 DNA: TGTGCCAGCAGTGACTCCCGCAGGGGGCATGGCTACACCTTC
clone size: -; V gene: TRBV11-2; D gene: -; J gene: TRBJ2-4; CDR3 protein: CASSLGGRNIQYF; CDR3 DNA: TGTGCCAGCAGCCTGGGGGGTAGGAACATTCAGTACTTC
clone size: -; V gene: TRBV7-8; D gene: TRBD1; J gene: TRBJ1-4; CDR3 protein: CASSLALSGGEKLFF; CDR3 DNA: TGTGCCAGCAGCTTAGCGCTCTCAGGGGGTGAAAAACTGTTTTTT
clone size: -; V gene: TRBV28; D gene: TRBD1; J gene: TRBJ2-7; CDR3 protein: CASRRTGGTYEQYF; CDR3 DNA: TGTGCCAGCAGGCGGACAGGGGGGACCTACGAGCAGTACTTC
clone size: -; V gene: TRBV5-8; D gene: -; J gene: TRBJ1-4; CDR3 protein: CASPKGQFNEKLFF; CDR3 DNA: TGTGCCAGCCCCAAGGGGCAGTTTAATGAAAAACTGTTTTTT
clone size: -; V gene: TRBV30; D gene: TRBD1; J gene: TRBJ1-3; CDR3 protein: CAWSLGQGTGNTIYF; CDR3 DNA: TGTGCCTGGAGCCTGGGACAGGGAACCGGAAACACCATATATTTT
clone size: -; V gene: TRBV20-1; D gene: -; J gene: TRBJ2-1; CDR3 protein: CSASQGNEQFF; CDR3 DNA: TGCAGTGCTTCCCAGGGGAATGAGCAGTTCTTC
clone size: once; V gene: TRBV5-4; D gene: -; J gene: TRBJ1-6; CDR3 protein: CASSLKRGESSPLHF; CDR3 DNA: TGTGCCAGCAGCTTGAAGAGGGGAGAAAGTTCACCCCTCCACTTT
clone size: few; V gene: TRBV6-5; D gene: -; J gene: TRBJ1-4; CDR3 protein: CASSEGVNLEKLFF; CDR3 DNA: TGTGCCAGCAGTGAAGGGGTTAATCTTGAAAAACTGTTTTTT
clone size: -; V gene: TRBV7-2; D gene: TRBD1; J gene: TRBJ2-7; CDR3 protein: CASSLMTGDYEQYF; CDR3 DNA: TGTGCCAGCAGCTTAATGACAGGGGACTACGAGCAGTACTTC
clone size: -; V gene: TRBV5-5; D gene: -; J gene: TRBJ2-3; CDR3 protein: CASSPGVSTDTQYF; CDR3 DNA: TGTGCCAGCAGCCCGGGCGTAAGCACAGATACGCAGTATTTT
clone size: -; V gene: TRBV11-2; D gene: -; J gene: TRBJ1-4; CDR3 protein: CASSLQGMGEKLFF; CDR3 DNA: TGTGCCAGCAGCTTGCAGGGGATGGGTGAAAAACTGTTTTTT
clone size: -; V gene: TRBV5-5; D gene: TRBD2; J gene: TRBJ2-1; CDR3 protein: CASSARLAEPNEQFF; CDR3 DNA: TGTGCCAGCAGCGCTAGACTAGCGGAACCCAATGAGCAGTTCTTC
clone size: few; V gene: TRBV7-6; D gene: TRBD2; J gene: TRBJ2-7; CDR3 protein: CASSPWTSGMNEQYF; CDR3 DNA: TGTGCCAGCAGCCCCTGGACTAGCGGGATGAACGAGCAGTACTTC
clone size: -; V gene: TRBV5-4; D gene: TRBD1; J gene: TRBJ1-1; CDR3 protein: CASRIPGQSGPNTEAFF; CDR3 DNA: TGTGCCAGCAGGATTCCGGGACAGAGCGGCCCGAACACTGAAGCTTTCTTT
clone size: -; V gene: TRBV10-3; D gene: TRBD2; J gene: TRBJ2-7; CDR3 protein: CAISEGTSGAGTLYKQYF; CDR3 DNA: TGTGCCATCAGTGAGGGGACTAGCGGGGCTGGAACTCTCTATAAGCAGTACTTC
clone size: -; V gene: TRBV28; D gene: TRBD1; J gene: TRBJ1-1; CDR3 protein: CASSLPTSDRAPEAFF; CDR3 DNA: TGTGCCAGCAGTTTACCGACCAGCGACAGGGCCCCTGAAGCTTTCTTT
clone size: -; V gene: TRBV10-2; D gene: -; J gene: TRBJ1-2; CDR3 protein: CASSEDRGGYGYTF; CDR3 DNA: TGCGCCAGCAGTGAAGATCGGGGCGGGTATGGCTACACCTTC